The entry below gives a single TCR beta chain sequence along with its context. This clone turned up a few times. The antigen it recognizes is unknown. No qualities accompany the bases; no much larger clone lies one base away. The source of the sample is a study of beta chain features in type 1 diabetes (dated by TCRdb to the late 2010s). Study-wide context: Mean age, gender distribution, total cell number and subset yield did not differ between patients and healthy donors. A total of roughly 99 million sorted cells were examined across all samples, and the number of cells per subset was strongly correlated with RNA yield. Naive and central memory subsets were obtained from all 30 or so donors, but regulatory and stem cell-like memory subsets were isolated from only 8 patients and 8 healthy donors. In the study, TCRB repertoires of sorted circulating CD4+ T cell subsets from recently diagnosed type 1 diabetes patients were compared with those of matched healthy donors.

The entire amount of isolated RNA was reverse transcribed using the High Capacity cDNA Reverse Transcription Kit, so the sequenced TCRB transcripts were expressed ones. Naive, central memory and regulatory T cell samples underwent deep immunoSEQ sequencing, averaging roughly 3.5 million total reads per sample. Sorted cells were lysed in RLT buffer, and RNA was extracted using DNase-treated RNeasy Micro or Mini kits according to cell number. To prevent cross-contamination, each cell subset was processed individually, whereas patient and healthy donor samples were processed jointly. TCRB sequences were amplified from cDNA with the immunoSEQ multiplex PCR, producing 87-bp fragments spanning the CDR3 region. Sequencing of the amplicons was done on the Illumina HiSeq platform. The source study handled its data this way. Synthetic template baselines were used to correct PCR bias computationally, reads within Hamming distance 2 were collapsed, and singletons that could not be merged were discarded. Reads were aligned against IMGT to assign V, D and J genes, CDR3 length and insertions or deletions at six rearrangement sites. Within each subset, clonotype counts were normalized to sorted cell number, and only after that were true diversity and Gini coefficients computed with the tcR R package. Repertoire sharing was quantified using the overlap coefficient calculated on TCRB nucleotide sequences. As a proxy for the pre-selection repertoire, out-of-frame TCRB sequences from naive cells were analyzed. TCRdb stores this immuneACCESS table with in-frame sequences only. Part of the clones is absent; in the studies checked, under half of the shortfall reflects unresolved V genes, and no reason is known for the rest. V and J calls and clone size are those listed in that table; D and trimming were worked out from the DNA. The sample profile shows under 250,000 clones; 11% to 15% of them were found once. More than 0.02% of the sample is taken by the ten largest.

Each donor gave one peripheral blood draw, averaging around 0.11 L, which was collected into heparinised tubes. A BD FACSAria II and a panel including CD45RO, CCR7, CD25, CD127, CD95 and CD27 were used to sort naive, central memory, regulatory and stem cell-like memory CD4+ T cells. A purity above 95% was achieved for all sorted populations. Right away, PBMCs were isolated by Lymphoprep density gradient centrifugation and were stained directly, with no culture step. To minimize batch effects, samples were stained and sorted in pairs, one healthy donor with one patient per experiment. Here is what the overall study found, with its caveats: Patients with type 1 diabetes made fewer insertions and deleted more nucleotides at VDJ recombination sites, implying thymic rearrangement abnormalities. In all four CD4+ subsets, TCRB CDR3 length was moderately but significantly shorter in type 1 diabetes patients. Only small numbers of individuals were included in the HLA sub-analyses, which left unresolved whether HLA type had any influence on TCRB rearrangement. Because cDNA was sequenced instead of genomic DNA, activated cells with high expression could be over-represented, although the groups did not differ in activation or CD3 levels. Shorter templates might have been favored by PCR, but patient and control samples were amplified and corrected together, so both groups would have been affected equally by any skew. The naive, central memory and regulatory TCRB repertoires appeared to resemble one another more closely among patients than among healthy donors.

Sequencing used naive CD4+ T cells from blood. The cell subset or site label, as the study defines it: true naive CD4+ T cells. The sequence was collected from a woman aged 40 to 50 in good health.

CDR3 loop: CASSRLAGDSYEQYF. The nucleotides are TGTGCCAGCAGTCGCCTGGCGGGGGACTCCTACGAGCAGTACTTC. The sequence links TRBV27 to TRBJ2-7; 7 central bases correspond to TRBD2. Trimmed from V: 5 bases; trimmed from J: 0 bases; junction bases lacking a gene match: 7. Including the terminal cysteine and phenylalanine, the CDR3 comprises 15 residues. The CDR3 DNA has 45 bases and is translated from base 1. CDR1 and CDR2 are drawn from the germline V gene (reference sequence): MNHEY, SMNVEV.